The next 21 T cell receptor beta chains were all read from a single sample in a study of blood T cell repertoires in COVID-19 (TCRdb year 2020). The library was obtained by the immunoSEQ multiplex PCR assay. TCRdb took over this immuneACCESS table, retaining in-frame rearrangements with V and J assigned. Such tables are incomplete; in checked studies, under half of the missing clones stem from an unresolved V gene, and the remainder is unexplained. This sample comprises 300,000 to 400,000 clones, roughly 89% of them detected only once. Jointly, the top ten make up around 9.9% of the sample. The specimen sequenced was peripheral blood. These receptor sequences come from a man under 40 with COVID-19, enrolled during active disease.

The chain uses TRBV3-1 (or the pseudogene TRBV3-2) and TRBJ2-7; D is unresolved. CDR1 and CDR2 (germline): LGHDT, YNNKEL (reference sequence). This CDR3 has 14 residues. Between the trimmed V and J ends, which lost 2 bases and 4 bases, there was a span of 12 bases. Here the CDR3 DNA reads TGTGCCAGCAGCCAACAGAGGTCGAGGTACGAGCAGTACTTC. Its translation: CASSQQRSRYEQYF.

The gene calls are TRBV4-3 and TRBJ2-7, with 9 nucleotides matching TRBD2. The length of the CDR3 is 18 residues. V shed 0 bases and J 0 bases; nucleotides not matched to a gene: 9. Germline lookup yields CDR1 LGHNA and CDR2 YSLEER. The CDR3 DNA reads as TGCGCCAGCAGCCAAGAAGCACGGACTAGCGTATTCTCCTACGAGCAGTACTTC. Its protein is CASSQEARTSVFSYEQYF.

The chain links TRBV19 to TRBJ2-5; D remains unclear. Germline loops: CDR1 LNHDA, CDR2 SQIVND (reference sequence). Trimming took 3 bases from V and 5 from J, leaving 4 bases between them. The CDR3 sequence is 11 residues long. The CDR3 DNA reads TGTGCCAGTAGTATGAGCGAGACCCAGTACTTC. Translation gives CASSMSETQYF.

The chain couples TRBV11-1 to TRBJ2-7; 8 bases agree with TRBD2. The CDR3 totals 13 residues. Trimming cost V 4 bases and J 3 bases; bases outside gene matches: 2. The germline gives CDR1 SGHAT, CDR2 FQDESV (reference sequence). This CDR3 reads CASSWTSNYEQYF. The CDR3 DNA reads TGTGCCAGCAGCTGGACTAGCAACTACGAGCAGTACTTC.

This rearrangement joins TRBV18 to TRBJ2-7; 10 nucleotides match TRBD2. The length of the CDR3 is 16 residues. The V gene's germline CDR1 is KGHSH and CDR2 LQKENI. After removal of 3 bases from V and 5 bases from J, the junction contained 10 bases not matched to a gene. CDR3: CASSPYVSGRDDEQYF. The CDR3 DNA reads as TGTGCCAGCTCACCGTATGTGAGCGGGAGGGATGACGAGCAGTACTTC.

DNA of the CDR3: TGTGCCAGCAGCCGGGGACAGGAGGCCTACGAGCAGTACTTC. Translation gives CASSRGQEAYEQYF. The chain recombines TRBV7-3 with TRBJ2-7; 8 bases agree with TRBD1. Trimming at V came to 5 bases and at J to 2 bases, leaving 5 bases not matched to a gene. The CDR3 has 14 residues. In germline, CDR1 is SGHTA, CDR2 FQGTGA.

The CDR3 here is CASRGRTGASTEAFF. The CDR3 DNA is TGTGCCAGCAGGGGGCGAACAGGAGCTAGCACTGAAGCTTTCTTT. This rearrangement joins TRBV27 to TRBJ1-1; a weak D match, TRBD1 (5 bases). With 6 bases removed from V and 4 bases from J, the gap between germline ends came to 18 bases. The CDR3 length is 15 residues. From germline, CDR1 is MNHEY and CDR2 SMNVEV (reference sequence).

V gene TRBV9 combines with J gene TRBJ1-2; a weak D match, TRBD1 (6 bases). V dropped 0 bases and J dropped 0 bases, with 18 bases sitting between them. CDR3 size: 18 residues. Germline V lookup: CDR1 SGDLS, CDR2 YYNGEE. CDR3 in DNA: TGTGCCAGCAGCGTAGAGGGGGTTCAACGCCGCTCTAACTATGGCTACACCTTC. Protein sequence: CASSVEGVQRRSNYGYTF.

The gene calls are TRBV6-5 and TRBJ2-7; possible D gene TRBD1, 6 bases. Germline CDR1 is MNHEY and CDR2 is SVGAGI. Trimming took 6 bases from V and 2 from J, leaving 14 bases between them. The CDR3 covers 14 residues. The CDR3 spells CASRKDRLPYEQYF. CDR3 bases: TGTGCCAGCAGAAAGGACAGATTACCCTACGAGCAGTACTTC.

V is TRBV11-2 and J is TRBJ2-1; the D is unclear. Germline V CDR1 and CDR2: SGHAT, FQNNGV. This CDR3 region has 13 residues. Trimming removed 2 bases from V and 6 bases from J, with 8 bases in between. This CDR3 is CASSLNSLNEQFF. The DNA for the CDR3 is TGTGCCAGCAGCTTAAACAGTCTCAATGAGCAGTTCTTC. The full variable domain, its missing parts supplied by reference TRBV11-2 and TRBJ2-1, is EAGVAQSPRYKIIEKRQSVAFWCNPISGHATLYWYQQILGQGPKLLIQFQNNGVVDDSQLPKDRFSAERLKGVDSTLKIQPAKLEDSAVYLCASSLNSLNEQFFGPGTRLTVL.

The rearrangement uses TRBV6-5 and TRBJ2-1, with D perhaps matching TRBD1 (6 bases). V was trimmed by 2 bases and J by 15 bases, leaving 14 bases between them. Germline V gene sequence: CDR1 MNHEY, CDR2 SVGAGI. The CDR3 loop spans 12 amino acids. The CDR3 reads CASSYPGRGVFF. The CDR3 bases are TGTGCCAGCAGTTACCCCGGCAGGGGTGTGTTCTTC.

This rearrangement joins TRBV19 to TRBJ1-5; 7 nucleotides agree with TRBD1. The CDR3 runs 13 residues. The V gene's germline CDR1 is LNHDA and CDR2 SQIVND (reference sequence). Trimming took 9 bases from V and 7 from J; bases not matched to a gene: 9. CDR3: CASRGQEWQPQHF. The CDR3 DNA reads as TGTGCCAGCCGTGGACAGGAATGGCAGCCCCAGCATTTT. Variable domain in full (rest from reference TRBV19 and TRBJ1-5): DGGITQSPKYLFRKEGQNVTLSCEQNLNHDAMYWYRQDPGQGLRLIYYSQIVNDFQKGDIAEGYSVSREKKESFPLTVTSAQKNPTAFYLCASRGQEWQPQHFGDGTRLSIL.

This clone was seen once. The rearrangement links TRBV27 to TRBJ2-2; 11 nucleotides agree with TRBD2. CDR1 and CDR2 from the germline V gene are MNHEY and SMNVEV (reference sequence). J gave up 4 bases and V 3 bases, and 4 bases lay outside the gene matches. The CDR3 totals 16 residues. The CDR3 DNA reads as TGTGCCAGCAGTTTCTCCCTAGCGGGAGGCACCGGGGAGCTGTTTTTT. It specifies CASSFSLAGGTGELFF.

CDR3 loop: CASRGRTGVIQETQYF. The CDR3 DNA sequence: TGTGCCAGCAGAGGCCGGACAGGGGTAATTCAAGAGACCCAGTACTTC. This chain connects TRBV5-8 to TRBJ2-5; 9 bases are a match to TRBD1. After removal of 5 bases from V and 2 bases from J, the junction contained 10 bases not matched to a gene. The CDR3 runs 16 residues. Germline CDR1 SGHTS, CDR2 YDEGEE.

This clone was detected once. The chain combines TRBV28 with TRBJ1-1; a possible D gene is TRBD1 (6 bases). Deletions cut 6 bases from V and 13 bases from J, with 27 bases between. CDR1 is MDHEN and CDR2 is SYDVKM in the germline V gene. The CDR3 spans 15 residues. The DNA of the CDR3 is TGTGCCAGCAGGCCCGCAACAGGGCGGCCTAATGTTGTTTTCTTT. Translating it yields CASRPATGRPNVVFF.

This chain links TRBV30 with TRBJ1-5, with D unclear. The CDR3 has 13 amino acids. Trimming took off 4 bases at V and 7 bases at J, with 14 bases between the two ends. Germline V CDR1 and CDR2: GTSNPN, SVGIG (reference sequence). The CDR3 spells CAWTTTAGQPQHF. In DNA, the CDR3 is TGTGCCTGGACCACTACGGCGGGCCAGCCCCAGCATTTT.

This clone was observed a single time. The gene calls are TRBV19 and TRBJ1-4, with 11 bases aligning to TRBD1. With 6 bases clipped from V and 8 bases from J, the junction kept 5 bases outside the gene matches. Germline CDR1 reads LNHDA; CDR2 reads SQIVND (reference sequence). The CDR3 has 14 amino acids. CDR3 sequence reads: CASRAGTGGEKLFF. CDR3 nucleotides: TGTGCCAGTAGGGCCGGGACAGGGGGGGAAAAACTGTTTTTT.

The J gene is TRBJ2-7, the V gene TRBV5-1, with D tentatively TRBD1 (7 bases). Trimming removed 0 bases from V and 3 bases from J, with 10 bases in between. Germline V gives CDR1 SGHRS, CDR2 YFSETQ. CDR3 length: 14 residues. CDR3 DNA: TGCGCCAGCAGCTTGGCAGGGGGACTCTACGAGCAGTACTTC. It is translated as CASSLAGGLYEQYF. Filled out from reference TRBV5-1 and TRBJ2-7, the complete variable domain reads KAGVTQTPRYLIKTRGQQVTLSCSPISGHRSVSWYQQTPGQGLQFLFEYFSETQRNKGNFPGRFSGRQFSNSRSEMNVSTLELGDSALYLCASSLAGGLYEQYFGPGTRLTVT.

The rearrangement uses TRBV9 and TRBJ2-2, with TRBD1 identical over 9 bases. V was pared by 4 bases and J by 6 bases, with 7 bases of the junction left unmatched. The CDR3 loop spans 15 amino acids. Germline lookup yields CDR1 SGDLS and CDR2 YYNGEE. The CDR3 DNA sequence: TGTGCCAGCAGCCCGCGGGACAGGGCTCCCGGGGAGCTGTTTTTT. This encodes CASSPRDRAPGELFF.

This chain joins TRBV28 and TRBJ2-2, with TRBD1 matching over 8 bases. Germline V CDR1 and CDR2: MDHEN, SYDVKM. There are 17 residues in the CDR3. V gave up 1 base and J gave up 6 bases; unmatched junction bases: 10. CDR3 sequence reads: CASSLLVQGAKAGELFF. CDR3 DNA sequence: TGTGCCAGCAGTTTATTAGTTCAGGGGGCGAAGGCCGGGGAGCTGTTTTTT.

The chain couples TRBV7-6 to TRBJ2-1; possible D gene TRBD2, 5 bases. CDR1 is SGHVS, CDR2 FNYEAQ, per germline. The CDR3 length is 16 residues. The V end lost 7 bases, the J end lost 2 bases, and 18 bases lay between the germline ends. The CDR3 DNA reads TGTGCCAGCACCTCACCCGGGGAGCGACCCTACAATGAGCAGTTCTTC. Its protein is CASTSPGERPYNEQFF.